The 25 T cell receptor beta chains listed next were all sequenced from one sample in a study of molecular identifiers for immune sequencing clone quantification. TCRdb processed the PCR reads anew with MiXCR; each CDR3 protein has one entry. The sample contains roughly 86,000 distinct CDR3 sequences, under 20% of which appear only once. The sequenced sample consisted of naive CD8+ T cells from blood, with Jurkat cell RNA spiked in. Subset defined: FACS-sorted CD8+CD4-CCR7+CD45RA+ naive T cells. These receptors originate from a human donor in good health. Some libraries in this study had Jurkat cell RNA spiked in.

This clonotype showed up many times. DNA of the CDR3: TGTGCCAGCAGTGAATTGGGACAGGGCCTTTCCACAGATACGCAGTATTTT. It translates to CASSELGQGLSTDTQYF. The chain couples TRBV2 to TRBJ2-3; the match to TRBD1 covers 9 bases. The CDR3 covers 17 residues. Germline CDR1 and CDR2: SNHLY and FYNNEI. Trimming at V came to 2 bases and at J to 2 bases, leaving 8 bases not matched to a gene.

The chain uses TRBV7-8 and TRBJ2-1; weak D call: TRBD2 (5 bases). In germline, CDR1 is SGHVS, CDR2 FQNEAQ. V was trimmed by 4 bases and J by 6 bases, leaving 13 bases between them. The CDR3 runs 14 residues. CDR3 coding DNA: TGTGCCAGCAGCTCTGGAGGACGAAGCAATGAGCAGTTCTTC. Translation: CASSSGGRSNEQFF.

This clonotype was counted between two and nine times. The chain links TRBV29-1 to TRBJ2-7, with 7 bases that match TRBD1. The trim removed 1 base at V and 5 bases at J, leaving 5 bases unmatched. The CDR3 loop spans 13 amino acids. Looked up from germline, CDR1 is SQVTM and CDR2 is ANQGSEA. This chain's CDR3 is CSVEGTGVHEQYF. CDR3 bases: TGCAGCGTTGAAGGCACAGGGGTCCACGAGCAGTACTTC.

This clonotype was seen at least ten times. The rearrangement uses TRBV12-3 or TRBV12-4 and TRBJ2-4; the D is unclear. CDR3 length equals 14 residues. Trimming removed 3 bases at V and 6 bases at J, with 12 bases between. CDR3 in DNA: TGTGCCAGCAGTTTCGACGTTATTACAAACATTCAGTACTTC. Protein: CASSFDVITNIQYF.

This clonotype was found many times. The genes are TRBV12-3 or TRBV12-4 and TRBJ2-5, with D possibly being TRBD1 (5 bases). This CDR3 is built from 14 residues. V lost 3 bases to trimming and J lost 5 bases, with 13 bases between them. The CDR3 here is CASSFVTAQETQYF. The DNA for the CDR3 is TGTGCCAGCAGTTTTGTGACAGCCCAGGAGACCCAGTACTTC.

Points on this clonotype: A much larger clone lies one base from this, so it may be a read error. The chain couples TRBV2 to TRBJ2-7; 7 bases line up with TRBD2. The CDR3 has 15 residues. The junction had 8 bases not matched to a gene; V was cut back by 6 bases and J by 0 bases. Germline CDR1 is SNHLY and CDR2 is FYNNEI. CDR3 protein: CASRMTSWGSYEQYF. CDR3 in DNA: TGTGCCAGCAGGATGACTAGCTGGGGCTCCTACGAGCAGTACTTC.

This clonotype was recorded many times. The chain employs TRBV7-3 and TRBJ2-3; D is uncertain. The V gene's germline CDR1 is SGHTA and CDR2 FQGTGA. The CDR3 contains 13 residues. V lost 5 bases and J lost 6, with 12 bases in between. The CDR3 nucleotides read TGTGCCAGCAGCGTCAACCCAAGTGATACGCAGTATTTT. This encodes CASSVNPSDTQYF.

This clonotype occurred many times. The V and J genes are TRBV28 and TRBJ2-7; D is ambiguous. From germline, CDR1 is MDHEN and CDR2 SYDVKM. V shed 4 bases and J shed 0 bases, with 4 bases lying between them. The CDR3 covers 12 residues. CDR3 loop: CASSWSSYEQYF. The CDR3 DNA reads as TGTGCCAGCAGTTGGAGCTCCTACGAGCAGTACTTC. The whole variable domain, remainder taken from reference TRBV28 and TRBJ2-7, is DVKVTQSSRYLVKRTGEKVFLECVQDMDHENMFWYRQDPGLGLRLIYFSYDVKMKEKGDIPEGYSVSREKKERFSLILESASTNQTSMYLCASSWSSYEQYFGPGTRLTVT.

In regard to this clonotype: A read error is possible here, since a much larger clone lies one base away. A read error is likely, as this CDR3 ends without the conserved phenylalanine or tryptophan. The V call is TRBV14, the J call TRBJ2-4; the D gene is possibly TRBD1 (5 bases). Deletions cut 2 bases from V and 6 bases from J, with 17 bases between. The germline V gene encodes CDR1 SGHDN and CDR2 FVKESK. The CDR3 consists of 16 residues. The CDR3 protein is CASSQSIRGFLNIQYL. The CDR3 DNA sequence: TGTGCCAGCAGCCAATCAATTAGGGGATTTTTAAACATTCAGTACCTC.

In this sample, this clonotype turned up many times. The rearrangement uses TRBV24-1 and TRBJ2-2; D is possibly TRBD2 (7 bases). Germline V lookup: CDR1 KGHDR, CDR2 SFDVKD. Trimming took 9 bases from V and 4 from J, leaving 17 bases between them. This CDR3 contains 15 residues. This chain's CDR3 is CATQEGGRGTGELFF. CDR3 coding DNA: TGTGCCACCCAGGAGGGGGGGCGAGGCACCGGGGAGCTGTTTTTT.

This clonotype was seen ten or more times. The rearrangement uses TRBV5-1 and TRBJ2-2, with TRBD2 identical over 12 bases. This CDR3 has 16 amino acids. Germline V lookup: CDR1 SGHRS, CDR2 YFSETQ. After removal of 4 bases from V and 2 bases from J, the junction contained 3 bases not matched to a gene. In nucleotides, the CDR3 is TGCGCCAGCAGCGAACTAGCGGGAGGTAACACCGGGGAGCTGTTTTTT. As protein: CASSELAGGNTGELFF.

This clonotype turned up a few times. The chain carries TRBV6-6 and TRBJ2-7; D uncertain. Between the trimmed V and J ends, which lost 8 bases and 2 bases, there was a span of 16 bases. Germline V gene lookup returns CDR1 MNHNY and CDR2 SVGAGI (reference sequence). CDR3 length: 14 residues. This chain's CDR3 is CASHPAEAPYEQYF. For the CDR3, the DNA is TGTGCCAGCCACCCGGCGGAAGCCCCCTACGAGCAGTACTTC.

This clonotype was seen many times. The J gene is TRBJ2-3, the V gene TRBV7-9; 7 bases line up with TRBD2. There are 13 residues in the CDR3. Germline V gene sequence: CDR1 SEHNR, CDR2 FQNEAQ (reference sequence). After removal of 8 bases from V and 0 bases from J, the junction contained 2 bases not matched to a gene. The CDR3 DNA is TGTGCCAGCGGGCGGGAGAGCACAGATACGCAGTATTTT. Amino acid sequence: CASGRESTDTQYF.

This clonotype was counted many times. V and J are TRBV13 and TRBJ2-7; D may be TRBD1 (6 bases). Trimming left V 5 bases short and J 0 bases short, with 11 bases between. The CDR3 extends over 14 amino acids. Germline V lookup: CDR1 PRHDT, CDR2 FYEKMQ (reference sequence). The CDR3 sequence: CASSHEDSSYEQYF. For the CDR3, the DNA is TGTGCCAGCAGCCATGAGGACAGCTCCTACGAGCAGTACTTC.

This clonotype was seen repeatedly, ten times or more. The DNA of the CDR3 is TGTGCCAGCAGATCGATCCGGGAGACCCAGTACTTC. Translated: CASRSIRETQYF. The gene calls are TRBV12-3 or TRBV12-4 and TRBJ2-5; D gene uncertain. V was trimmed by 6 bases and J by 5 bases, leaving 10 bases between them. This CDR3 has 12 amino acids.

The chain combines TRBV27 with TRBJ2-7; 7 bases match TRBD1. V gave up 6 bases and J gave up 3 bases; unmatched junction bases: 8. Germline V gene lookup returns CDR1 MNHEY and CDR2 SMNVEV (reference sequence). The CDR3 totals 14 residues. In DNA, the CDR3 is TGTGCCAGCAGCAAAGACAGGGCCTACTACGAGCAGTACTTC. Amino acids: CASSKDRAYYEQYF.

At least ten counts were recorded for this clonotype. The rearrangement links TRBV4-3 to TRBJ2-1; D is unclear. The CDR3 loop spans 13 amino acids. V was pared by 1 base and J by 8 bases, with 9 bases between. The germline V gene encodes CDR1 LGHNA and CDR2 YSLEER. The CDR3 DNA reads TGCGCCAGCAGCCAAGTTGCTGGGGATGAGCAGTTCTTC. Its protein is CASSQVAGDEQFF.

In its sample, this clonotype was seen many times. This rearrangement joins TRBV5-5 to TRBJ1-5; tentative D call: TRBD1 (5 bases). The V end lost 4 bases, the J end lost 2 bases, and 13 bases lay between the germline ends. The CDR3 is made up of 15 amino acids. Germline CDR1 is SGHKS and CDR2 is YYEKEE (reference sequence). In nucleotides, the CDR3 is TGTGCCAGCAGCCCGGGGACCGTTGGCAATCAGCCCCAGCATTTT. Translation: CASSPGTVGNQPQHF.

This clonotype was seen ten or more times. The CDR3 nucleotides read TGTGCCAGCAGTCCACCCGGGGGCAATCCGGGACTAGCGGACCAAGAGACCCAGTACTTC. Encoded protein: CASSPPGGNPGLADQETQYF. The chain employs TRBV28 and TRBJ2-5, with 11 nucleotides matching TRBD2. This CDR3 is 20 amino acids long. V lost 5 bases, J lost 0 bases, and 17 bases stayed unmatched. CDR1 MDHEN and CDR2 SYDVKM come from the germline V gene.

This clonotype has ten or more counts. CDR3 sequence (DNA): TGTGCCAGCTCACCGACTAGCGGGATGGAGGTAGATACGCAGTATTTT. Amino acid sequence: CASSPTSGMEVDTQYF. The rearrangement links TRBV18 to TRBJ2-3, with TRBD2 matching 11 bases. V lost 3 bases, J lost 5 bases, and 7 bases stayed unmatched. The CDR3 runs to 16 residues. Germline V CDR1 and CDR2: KGHSH, LQKENI.

There are many counts of this clonotype. J is TRBJ1-3 and V is TRBV6-6; D gene unclear. V lost 7 bases, J lost 0 bases, and 16 bases lay in between. This CDR3 contains 16 residues. From germline, CDR1 is MNHNY and CDR2 SVGAGI (reference sequence). The CDR3 DNA follows: TGTGCCAGCACCCAAACGGTGGACCACTCTGGAAACACCATATATTTT. Amino acids: CASTQTVDHSGNTIYF.

Many counts were recorded for this clonotype. The J gene is TRBJ2-2, the V gene TRBV6-5, with D possibly TRBD2 on 7 matching bases. V lost 3 bases and J 5 bases, leaving 13 bases between the germline ends. The CDR3 consists of 15 residues. Germline V lookup: CDR1 MNHEY, CDR2 SVGAGI. This CDR3 reads CASSYKGGGTGELFF. CDR3 in DNA: TGTGCCAGCAGTTATAAAGGGGGGGGGACCGGGGAGCTGTTTTTT.

Only one count was recorded for this clonotype. The gene calls are TRBV2 and TRBJ2-5, with D uncertain. Trimming cost V 8 bases and J 5 bases, with 9 bases left between them. The CDR3 loop spans 11 amino acids. Germline V gene data show CDR1 as SNHLY and CDR2 as FYNNEI. CDR3 protein: CASGLGETQYF. DNA for the CDR3: TGTGCCAGCGGTTTAGGCGAGACCCAGTACTTC.

Of note for this clonotype: Since a much larger clone is just one base distant, this may be a read error. The rearrangement links TRBV20-1 to TRBJ2-7, with D perhaps matching TRBD1 or TRBD2 (6 bases each). The CDR3 is 12 amino acids. In germline, CDR1 is DFQATT, CDR2 SNEGSKA (reference sequence). V gave up 1 base and J gave up 6 bases, with 10 bases separating them. In nucleotides, the CDR3 is TGCAGTGCTAGAGCGGGGGCCTGCGAGCAGTACTTC. Residues: CSARAGACEQYF.

This clonotype was observed many times. The chain joins TRBV27 to TRBJ2-7; D uncertain. The CDR3 contains 14 residues. Trimming stripped 0 bases from V and 2 bases from J, with 8 bases between. Germline-derived CDR1 and CDR2 are MNHEY and SMNVEV (reference sequence). CDR3 bases: TGTGCCAGCAGTTTATCCCCCGGAGCCTACGAGCAGTACTTC. This codes for CASSLSPGAYEQYF.